This T cell receptor beta chain was captured in a study of T-cell reconstitution after alpha-beta-depleted transplantation in children. Unique molecular identifiers tagged the TCRbeta library. TCRdb ran MiXCR on the PCR reads and lists one entry per CDR3 protein. The table has 490,000 or so distinct CDR3 sequences, around an eighth seen once. CDR1 and CDR2 (germline): MNHEY, SMNVEV (reference sequence). The CDR3 contains 15 residues. The V gene lost 4 bases and the J gene lost 0 bases, with 12 bases spanning the gap. This rearrangement joins TRBV27 to TRBJ2-5, with D maybe TRBD1 (5 bases). The sequences come from PBMCs from the stem cell graft donor, collected from the stem cell graft. The TCR was taken from a human donor who donated a stem cell graft to a child with combined immunodeficiency. In nucleotides, the CDR3 is TGTGCCAGCAGTTCCAGGGTGGTGCACCAAGAGACCCAGTACTTC. This encodes CASSSRVVHQETQYF.